This TCR beta chain was sequenced for a study of blood T cell repertoires in COVID-19. This clone showed up just a few times. Original handling: Nucleated cell number was recorded as an estimate derived from reference gene primer amplification. TCRdb's copy holds only in-frame clones and misses some; the assay was immunoSEQ multiplex PCR. Clone size and V and J calls were adopted from that table, with D and trimming inferred from the DNA. The table has about 83,000 clones, roughly 87% seen once; the top ten hold 2.5% to 3.5%. The receptor was isolated from a woman aged 45-65 years with active or convalescent COVID-19. Sequencing was done on a sample of peripheral blood.

The DNA of the CDR3 is TGTGCCAGCAGGCAGGGACTCAGCAATCAGCCCCAGCATTTT. As protein: CASRQGLSNQPQHF. This sequence joins TRBV2 and TRBJ1-5, with D possibly TRBD1 on 5 matching bases. The germline CDR1 and CDR2 sequences are SNHLY and FYNNEI. This CDR3 region has 14 residues. Trimming took 6 bases from V and 1 from J, leaving 10 bases between them.